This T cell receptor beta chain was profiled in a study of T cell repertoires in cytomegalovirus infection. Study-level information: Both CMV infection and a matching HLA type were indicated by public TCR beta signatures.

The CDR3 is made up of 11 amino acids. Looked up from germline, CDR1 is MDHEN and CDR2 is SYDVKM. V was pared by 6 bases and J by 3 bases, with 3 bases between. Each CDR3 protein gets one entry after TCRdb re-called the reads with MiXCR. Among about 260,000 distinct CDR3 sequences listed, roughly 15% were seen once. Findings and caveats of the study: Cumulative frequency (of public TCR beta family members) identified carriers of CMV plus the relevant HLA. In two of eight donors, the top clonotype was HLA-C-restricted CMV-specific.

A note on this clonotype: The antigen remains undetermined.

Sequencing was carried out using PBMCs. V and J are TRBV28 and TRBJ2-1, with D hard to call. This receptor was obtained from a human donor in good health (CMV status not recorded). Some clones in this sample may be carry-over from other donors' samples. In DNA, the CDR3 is TGTGCCAGCAGGGACTACAATGAGCAGTTCTTC. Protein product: CASRDYNEQFF.